The next 25 T cell receptor beta chains were all read from a single sample in a study of blood T cells in healthy people across ages. Alongside a J-beta primer mix, a sample-barcoded 5' primer served in a second PCR lasting about 7 to 11 cycles. TCRdb recomputed calls from the 5' RACE reads with MiXCR, one row per CDR3 protein. The sample includes about 1.5 million distinct CDR3 sequences, roughly 40% of them seen just once. Sequenced input: blood. The source of these receptors is a young woman in good health.

This clonotype came up a few times. The J gene is TRBJ2-7, the V gene TRBV6-1; 7 bases are shared with TRBD2. Trimming cost V 8 bases and J 3 bases; bases outside gene matches: 7. This CDR3 has 13 residues. Germline V gene sequence: CDR1 MNHNS, CDR2 SASEGT. In DNA, the CDR3 is TGTGCCAGCGGTCCAGCGGGGCTCTACGAGCAGTACTTC. This codes for CASGPAGLYEQYF.

CDR3: CASSSGLVRRETQYF. In nucleotides, the CDR3 is TGTGCCAGCAGCTCGGGACTAGTGAGGAGAGAGACCCAGTACTTC. This chain uses TRBV11-2 with TRBJ2-5, with 8 bases that match TRBD2. V shed 4 bases and J 4 bases; nucleotides not matched to a gene: 8. This CDR3 contains 15 residues. Germline values: CDR1 SGHAT, CDR2 FQNNGV.

This clonotype has a handful of counts. The chain recombines TRBV27 with TRBJ2-7; D remains ambiguous. Trimming removed 3 bases from V and 2 bases from J, with 8 bases in between. Germline V lookup: CDR1 MNHEY, CDR2 SMNVEV (reference sequence). The CDR3 contains 13 residues. CDR3 residues: CASSFQEPYEQYF. The CDR3, as DNA: TGTGCCAGCAGTTTTCAGGAACCCTACGAGCAGTACTTC.

The table lists this clonotype with a few counts. V is TRBV20-1 and J is TRBJ2-1; 8 nucleotides line up with TRBD2. The CDR3 contains 16 residues. Germline V gene data show CDR1 as DFQATT and CDR2 as SNEGSKA (reference sequence). Trimming removed 1 base from V and 1 base from J; junction bases left unmatched: 6. CDR3 loop: CSARVGGGPSYNEQFF. The CDR3 nucleotides are TGCAGTGCTAGAGTCGGGGGGGGCCCGTCCTACAATGAGCAGTTCTTC.

V and J are TRBV20-1 and TRBJ2-5, with TRBD1 matching over 9 bases. The germline CDR1 and CDR2 sequences are DFQATT and SNEGSKA (reference sequence). The CDR3 contains 13 residues. The V gene end was trimmed by 7 bases and the J gene end by 4 bases; junction bases not matched to a gene: 7. CDR3 in amino acids: CSEDGTGRETQYF. CDR3 coding DNA: TGCAGTGAAGACGGGACAGGGCGAGAGACCCAGTACTTC.

Remarks on this clonotype: A read error may produce the germline difference seen at one junction end. The gene calls are TRBV20-1 and TRBJ2-1; 7 positions agree with TRBD2. The germline CDR1 and CDR2 sequences are DFQATT and SNEGSKA (reference sequence). The CDR3 is 16 amino acids. In DNA form, the CDR3 reads TGCAGTGCTGCCGCCGGGCTAGCGGCCTCCTACAATAAGCAGTTCTTC. This translates into CSAAAGLAASYNKQFF.

The CDR3 sequence is CASSQDRAGGSYEQYF. As DNA, the CDR3 is TGCGCCAGCAGCCAAGATCGGGCAGGGGGCTCCTACGAGCAGTACTTC. J is TRBJ2-7 and V is TRBV4-1; 7 positions agree with TRBD1. CDR1 MGHRA and CDR2 YSYEKL come from the germline V gene. This CDR3 region has 16 residues. The junction had 5 bases not matched to a gene; V was cut back by 0 bases and J by 0 bases.

V and J are TRBV20-1 and TRBJ2-3; 8 bases are shared with TRBD2. CDR1 and CDR2 from the germline V gene are DFQATT and SNEGSKA (reference sequence). This CDR3 has 16 amino acids. V lost 5 bases to trimming and J lost 2 bases; unmatched junction nucleotides: 12. CDR3 region: CSAAPSGSWDTDTQYF. CDR3 bases: TGCAGTGCTGCGCCTAGCGGGTCGTGGGACACAGATACGCAGTATTTT.

V gene TRBV7-2 combines with J gene TRBJ2-6, with 9 bases fitting TRBD2. V gave up 1 base and J gave up 1 base; unmatched junction bases: 5. This CDR3 is 18 amino acids long. Germline CDR1 SGHTA, CDR2 FQGNSA. CDR3 DNA: TGTGCCAGCAGCTTAGGTAGTAGCGGGAGTTCTGGGGCCAACGTCCTGACTTTC. As protein: CASSLGSSGSSGANVLTF.

The chain is built from TRBV7-2 and TRBJ1-3; TRBD1 matches at 10 bases. J gave up 8 bases and V 1 base, and 2 bases lay outside the gene matches. There are 14 residues in the CDR3. Germline V gene sequence: CDR1 SGHTA, CDR2 FQGNSA. CDR3 region: CASSLGGTGDTIYF. The DNA for the CDR3 is TGTGCCAGCAGCTTAGGGGGGACAGGGGACACCATATATTTT.

The rearrangement uses TRBV12-3 or TRBV12-4 and TRBJ2-5; the D is unclear. The CDR3 is 14 residues long. Trimming stripped 2 bases from V and 4 bases from J, with 11 bases between. The CDR3 spells CASSLRQMGETQYF. CDR3 DNA: TGTGCCAGCAGTTTAAGGCAGATGGGAGAGACCCAGTACTTC.

The gene calls are TRBV9 and TRBJ1-1, with a tentative D call TRBD1 (6 bases). Germline loops: CDR1 SGDLS, CDR2 YYNGEE. The CDR3 is 15 residues long. The V and J ends lost 0 bases and 2 bases respectively, with 11 bases between them. This CDR3 is CASSVAPGVNTEAFF. CDR3 coding DNA: TGTGCCAGCAGCGTAGCGCCAGGGGTTAACACTGAAGCTTTCTTT.

The V call is TRBV3-1, the J call TRBJ2-7; tentatively, D is TRBD2 (6 bases). Per the germline V gene, CDR1 is LGHDT and CDR2 is YNNKEL (reference sequence). The CDR3 extends over 14 amino acids. V was shortened by 2 bases and J by 4 bases, with 12 bases between the two germline ends. CDR3 in DNA: TGTGCCAGCAGCCAAATATTGGGGGGATACGAGCAGTACTTC. Amino acids: CASSQILGGYEQYF.

This chain links TRBV29-1 with TRBJ2-7, with D possibly TRBD2 on 6 matching bases. Germline V gives CDR1 SQVTM, CDR2 ANQGSEA. The CDR3 loop spans 14 amino acids. V was shortened by 1 base and J by 6 bases, with 16 bases between the two germline ends. CDR3: CSVEGGGLDGEQYF. The CDR3 DNA is TGCAGCGTTGAAGGAGGAGGGCTAGATGGCGAGCAGTACTTC.

The CDR3 bases are TGTGCCAGCAGCCAAGCCGGGGCCGGCTCCTACAATGAGCAGTTCTTC. Its translation is CASSQAGAGSYNEQFF. The V and J genes are TRBV3-1 and TRBJ2-1, with D perhaps TRBD1 or TRBD2 (5 bases each). Looked up from germline, CDR1 is LGHDT and CDR2 is YNNKEL (reference sequence). V was pared by 1 base and J by 0 bases, with 10 bases between. There are 16 residues in the CDR3.

This clonotype was counted between two and nine times. The chain combines TRBV5-1 with TRBJ2-3; a weak D match, TRBD1 (6 bases). The V end lost 4 bases, the J end lost 0 bases, and 15 bases lay between the germline ends. The germline V gene has CDR1 SGHRS and CDR2 YFSETQ. The CDR3 length is 16 residues. The CDR3 region is CASSPAPTGSTDTQYF. The CDR3 DNA follows: TGCGCCAGCAGCCCGGCCCCGACAGGTAGCACAGATACGCAGTATTTT. The full variable domain, completed using reference TRBV5-1 and TRBJ2-3, is KAGVTQTPRYLIKTRGQQVTLSCSPISGHRSVSWYQQTPGQGLQFLFEYFSETQRNKGNFPGRFSGRQFSNSRSEMNVSTLELGDSALYLCASSPAPTGSTDTQYFGPGTRLTVL.

DNA of the CDR3: TGCAGTGCTAGAGATCAGGGACTAGCGGGGGCCACAGATACGCAGTATTTT. This encodes CSARDQGLAGATDTQYF. The rearrangement joins TRBV20-1 to TRBJ2-3, with 14 bases aligning to TRBD2. V lost 0 bases and J lost 2; bases outside the gene matches: 4. The germline CDR1 and CDR2 sequences are DFQATT and SNEGSKA (reference sequence). CDR3 size: 17 residues.

Here the CDR3 DNA reads TGTGCCAGCAGTTACTCGTGGTCGGGGGATTCAAATTCACCCCTCCACTTT. Translating gives CASSYSWSGDSNSPLHF. The V gene is TRBV6-5, the J gene TRBJ1-6; a weak D match, TRBD1 (5 bases). The CDR3 sequence is 17 residues long. In germline, CDR1 is MNHEY, CDR2 SVGAGI. With 0 bases removed from V and 7 bases from J, the gap between germline ends came to 16 bases.

This clonotype was detected a few times. A single base separates this from a much larger clone, so it may be a read error. This sequence joins TRBV3-1 and TRBJ2-1; 8 nucleotides line up with TRBD2. In germline, CDR1 is LGHDT, CDR2 YNNKEL (reference sequence). V trimming: 7 bases; J trimming: 9 bases; junction bases outside the gene matches: 2. CDR3 length: 11 residues. The CDR3 sequence: CASNRGGEQFF. The CDR3 coding sequence is TGTGCCAGCAATCGGGGGGGTGAGCAGTTCTTC.

This clonotype was detected only a few times. The gene calls are TRBV3-1 and TRBJ2-5; D gene unclear. The last part of the DNA fits TRBJ2-7 better; the J call may be wrong. Germline-derived CDR1 and CDR2 are LGHDT and YNNKEL (reference sequence). This CDR3 is built from 14 residues. CDR3 nucleotide sequence: TGTGCCAGCAGCCAAGATATGTCGCGAGACGAGCAGTACTTC. It encodes CASSQDMSRDEQYF.

The V and J genes are TRBV20-1 and TRBJ2-2, with D unclear. The germline CDR1 and CDR2 sequences are DFQATT and SNEGSKA (reference sequence). The germline V and J ends were trimmed by 7 bases and 1 base, with 7 bases remaining between them. This CDR3 is 12 amino acids long. As DNA, the CDR3 is TGCAGTGTCCTACTGAACACCGGGGAGCTGTTTTTT. Its protein product is CSVLLNTGELFF.

This clonotype was seen only a few times. The chain combines TRBV6-5 with TRBJ1-2, with 7 nucleotides matching TRBD1. V was pared by 10 bases and J by 4 bases, with 9 bases of the junction left unmatched. This CDR3 spans 13 amino acids. CDR1 and CDR2 (germline): MNHEY, SVGAGI. CDR3 amino acids: CATSRGTVYGYTF. CDR3 nucleotide sequence: TGTGCCACCTCTCGCGGGACAGTCTATGGCTACACCTTC.

V gene TRBV20-1 combines with J gene TRBJ2-1; 15 nucleotides agree with TRBD2. V lost 6 bases to trimming and J lost 3 bases; unmatched junction nucleotides: 0. The CDR3 is made up of 14 amino acids. CDR1 is DFQATT, CDR2 SNEGSKA, per germline (reference sequence). CDR3 bases: TGCAGTGCGGGACTAGCGGGGGGCTACAATGAGCAGTTCTTC. This encodes CSAGLAGGYNEQFF.

This clonotype showed up just once. The genes are TRBV11-2 and TRBJ1-1; D gene uncertain. This CDR3 spans 13 amino acids. Germline assignment: CDR1 SGHAT and CDR2 FQNNGV. Between the trimmed V and J ends, which lost 5 bases and 10 bases, there was a span of 17 bases. Written as DNA, the CDR3 is TGTGCCAGCAGCCTTATAACCCCCGGCGGAGCTTTCTTT. Its protein is CASSLITPGGAFF.

V gene TRBV20-1 combines with J gene TRBJ1-2; D may be TRBD1 (5 bases). The CDR3 length is 14 residues. Germline values: CDR1 DFQATT, CDR2 SNEGSKA (reference sequence). Trimming pared 2 bases from V and 0 bases from J, leaving 10 bases between. The CDR3 region has the DNA TGCAGTGCTAGAATAGTGACAGCTAACTATGGCTACACCTTC. It yields the protein CSARIVTANYGYTF.